What follows is one TCR beta chain and its context. The target antigen is unknown. The entry originates in a study of OX40 agonist ivuxolimab in advanced cancers. Across the whole study: Each dose-escalation patient presented with hepatocellular carcinoma, melanoma, renal cell or head and neck cancer. Study results and limitations: CD8+ T cells (on average) carried more expanded clones than CD4+ T cells.

Sequencing used immunoSEQ multiplex PCR; TCRdb keeps in-frame clones, though not all of them. The profile shows about 82,000 clones, less than 85% of them singletons. The V and J ends lost 0 bases and 0 bases respectively, with 11 bases between them. Germline lookup yields CDR1 SGDLS and CDR2 YYNGEE. This CDR3 has 16 residues. Autoimmune disease history or systemic immunosuppression disqualified patients. Samples were taken at baseline and on day 1 of cycles 4 and 7. This chain connects TRBV9 to TRBJ2-3; perhaps TRBD1 as D (5 bases). This sequence originates from an adult with an advanced solid tumor such as melanoma, head and neck, liver or kidney cancer. The starting material was CD4+ or CD8+ T cells sorted from blood, obtained in a trial of the OX40 agonist ivuxolimab. The CDR3 nucleotides are TGTGCCAGCAGCGTAGCTGTCAGGGCTAGCACAGATACGCAGTATTTT. It codes for CASSVAVRASTDTQYF.